A selection of T cell receptor beta chains follows, all from one sample in a study of regulatory T cells in long-lasting Graves disease. TCRdb reanalysed the multiplex PCR reads using MiXCR and keeps one entry per CDR3 protein. The data hold about 370,000 distinct CDR3 sequences, with 15% to 18% observed a single time. The sample consisted of peripheral blood mononuclear cells (PBMCs), taken at new diagnosis, from a patient treated with antithyroid drugs. These receptors all stem from a female donor with Graves disease. Each CDR3 is given without its conserved first and last residue.

>TRBV9|TRBJ2-7
ASSAGTHSYEQY
>TRBV19|TRBJ1-5
ASSIGGGQWSQPQH
>TRBV28|TRBJ1-2
ASSPVGAGSGYT
>TRBV6-5|TRBJ2-2
ASSYTGLAGGIGTGELF
>TRBV7-2|TRBJ2-7
ASSLAGTREQY
>TRBV6-1|TRBJ1-3
ASRPHFYSGSGNTIY
>TRBV20-1|TRBJ2-3
SVELAEYTQY
>TRBV7-9|TRBJ1-4
ASSQDRDRVNEKLF
>TRBV27|TRBJ2-1
AIGRRNEQF
>TRBV18|TRBJ1-3
ASSRAESGNTIY
>TRBV27|TRBJ1-1
ASSAGLGNAEAF
>TRBV11-2|TRBJ2-7
ASSGGPLREQY
>TRBV4-1|TRBJ1-2
ASSQSLDRGDGYT
>TRBV27|TRBJ1-6
ASSLIGGGSPLH
>TRBV20-1|TRBJ1-1
SARMLTEAF
>TRBV11-1|TRBJ2-1
ASSLIGGTWEQF
>TRBV2|TRBJ2-1
ASGEGSYNEQF
>TRBV4-1|TRBJ2-3
ASSHSPGTGSTDTQY
>TRBV20-1|TRBJ1-1
SARDGQGWNTEAF
>TRBV12-3/TRBV12-4|TRBJ2-3
ASSPDVGGGSTDTQY
>TRBV6-1|TRBJ1-5
ASRTGGLNQPQH
>TRBV20-1|TRBJ2-1
SARSSGGLFEQF
>TRBV2|TRBJ2-1
ASSTGTSGYNEQF
>TRBV7-2|TRBJ2-1
ASSLLTSRDPSYNEQF
>TRBV24-1|TRBJ2-1
ASKPGLAGLCYEQF
>TRBV19|TRBJ1-1
ASSIGKDTEAF
>TRBV6-2/TRBV6-3|TRBJ2-7
ASSYSVFSLYYEQY
>TRBV27|TRBJ1-1
ASSLRQGLFSEAF
>TRBV3-1|TRBJ1-1
ASSRRDRGNTEAF
>TRBV24-1|TRBJ2-2
ATSDYRDRDTGELF
>TRBV28|TRBJ2-7
ASSLRTPTAGVYEQY
>TRBV28|TRBJ1-2
ASSLSGVNRGYYGYT
>TRBV20-1|TRBJ1-1
SARDRLSEAF
>TRBV4-1|TRBJ2-7
ASSQDLGYEQY
>TRBV4-1|TRBJ2-7
ASSQAASGSYEQY
>TRBV2|TRBJ1-1
ASSESRQGSMGGF
>TRBV6-4|TRBJ2-3
ASSDSEQGGDTQY
>TRBV7-3|TRBJ2-7
ASSPSDGDEQY
>TRBV30|TRBJ1-1
AWSSRNTEAF
>TRBV4-2|TRBJ2-1
ASSQYPFSGPDDNEQF
>TRBV12-3/TRBV12-4|TRBJ2-1
ASSFGDRAYNEQF
>TRBV5-4|TRBJ2-2
ASSLGLQGGELF
>TRBV5-4|TRBJ1-2
ASSDRTGNYGYT
>TRBV7-2|TRBJ2-4
ASSLVAGGGQGNIQY
>TRBV5-8|TRBJ1-2
ASSLGFRDYNYGYT
>TRBV9|TRBJ2-2
ASSVSDRATGELF
>TRBV2|TRBJ1-5
ASSAGLDQPQH
>TRBV13|TRBJ2-7
ASSSYRDYEQY
>TRBV28|TRBJ2-1
ASSLSPVGVLGVRKSSNEQF
>TRBV20-1|TRBJ2-5
SARDFGGTYQETQY
>TRBV3-1|TRBJ2-5
ASSQDPTGLSETQY